The clone carrying this T cell receptor beta chain showed up just a few times. Its antigen is currently unknown. The protocol attached unique molecular identifiers to individual cDNA molecules. From the 5' RACE reads, TCRdb called clonotypes with MiXCR, one entry per CDR3 protein. The sample records some 61,000 distinct CDR3 sequences, roughly 13% being singletons. The data were taken from a study of early T cells in non-severe SARS-CoV-2 infection. The overall study: Sequencing input comprised bulk RNA from unsorted whole blood; chain pairing was not available.

Notes on the study in general: VDJdb matching, biased toward anti-spike CD8 responses, missed private and CD4 specificities.

The CDR3 sequence is 16 residues long. CDR1 MNHNS and CDR2 SASEGT come from the germline V gene. Unmatched junction bases numbered 9, after V lost 6 bases and J lost 2 bases. The V and J genes are TRBV6-1 and TRBJ2-3, with TRBD2 identical over 9 bases. The sequenced sample was whole blood. This sequence was found in an adult who was a healthcare worker with PCR-confirmed SARS-CoV-2 infection or an uninfected control (not recorded which). The CDR3 DNA sequence: TGTGCCAGCAGCGGGGCTAGCGGGACCTACACAGATACGCAGTATTTT. Its protein is CASSGASGTYTDTQYF.